The clone carrying this T cell receptor (beta chain) was observed at least ten times. Specified time point: pre-sensitization, week 0. As to treatment: therapeutic diphenylcyclopropenone sensitization with weekly scalp DPC. The V segment lost 4 bases and the J segment 14 bases; nucleotides outside the gene matches: 9. The CDR3 has 12 residues. The germline V gene encodes CDR1 SNHLY and CDR2 FYNNEI. These data are taken from a study of human T cells and chemical hapten exposure. TCRdb fed the RACE reads into MiXCR, producing one record per CDR3 protein. The data hold roughly 250,000 distinct CDR3 sequences, with about 9% observed a single time.

The receptor was isolated from a woman aged 40-49 years with alopecia areata. Some clones in this sample may be carry-over from other donors' samples. The chain employs TRBV2 and TRBJ2-3; 7 nucleotides line up with TRBD1. Source: whole blood, taken in connection with sensitization to the hapten diphenylcyclopropenone (DPC). For the CDR3, the DNA is TGTGCCAGCAGTGGAAACCGGGACAGAATGTATTTT. This sequence encodes CASSGNRDRMYF.